The T cell receptor (beta chain) described here comes from a study of blood T cell repertoires in COVID-19. Overall study context: The origin of the acute and convalescent COVID-19 samples was the United States, Italy and Spain. PBMCs, B-cell-depleted T cells, or T cells provided the cDNA or gDNA that made up the material.

TCRdb keeps only in-frame clones here, not all; method: immunoSEQ multiplex PCR. The sample shows 250,000 to 350,000 clones, 87% of them seen only once. CDR3 length: 14 amino acids. V was shortened by 7 bases and J by 4 bases, with 15 bases between the two germline ends. Germline CDR1 is KGHDR and CDR2 is SFDVKD. V and J are TRBV24-1 and TRBJ1-1, with D maybe TRBD1 (5 bases). The source material was peripheral blood. This sequence was found in a woman aged 50 to 65 who had recovered from COVID-19. In DNA form, the CDR3 reads TGTGCCACCAGAGCCGGGGGGTACGCCACTGAAGCTTTCTTT. As protein: CATRAGGYATEAFF.